The clone carrying this TCR beta chain was detected a few times. What it recognizes is unknown. The CDR3 length is 15 residues. Trimming pared 0 bases from V and 8 bases from J, leaving 16 bases between. The data belong to a study of Graves' ophthalmopathy and Graves' hyperthyroidism. About the study: Hyperthyroidism counted as stable given no ophthalmopathy within 18 months of follow-up. Findings of the study overall: Distinction of ophthalmopathy from stable hyperthyroidism by a 13-signature model reached roughly 88% sensitivity and 75% to 84% specificity.

TCR beta CDR3 regions were amplified from RNA transcripts. HTBI primers served in a first-round RT-PCR, which a second-round multiplex PCR followed. TCRdb itself ran the multiplex PCR reads through MiXCR, one entry per CDR3 protein. The profile covers over a million distinct CDR3 sequences, with about two fifths appearing a single time and roughly 10% taken by the ten largest. The study recruited hyperthyroidism patients aged 18 to 65 who were newly diagnosed, under 2 months' duration. Clinical symptoms, serum thyroxine, TRAb, thyroid ultrasound and orbital computed tomography formed the basis of diagnosis.

The clonotype was recovered from an adult man with Graves' hyperthyroidism. The sequenced material came from peripheral blood or thyroid tissue (not recorded which). This chain joins TRBV12-3 or TRBV12-4 and TRBJ1-2; D not resolved. The CDR3, as DNA: TGTGCCAGCAGTTTAGCGGAGACATCGAAGAAAGGCTACACCTTC. Protein product: CASSLAETSKKGYTF.